Below, 22 T cell receptor beta chains from the same sample are listed, as sequenced in a study of T cell responses to AZD1222 COVID-19 vaccine. Clones were sequenced by immunoSEQ multiplex PCR, and TCRdb holds only the in-frame ones, with some missing. The sample includes 100,000 or so clones, 85% to 90% of them seen just once. The material sequenced was peripheral blood, taken 28 days after the second AZD1222 dose. These receptors originate from an adult who received the AZD1222 COVID-19 vaccine.

The rearrangement joins TRBV28 to TRBJ2-7; 8 bases agree with TRBD1. The CDR3 spans 15 residues. Trimming at V came to 4 bases and at J to 5 bases, leaving 10 bases not matched to a gene. The V gene's germline CDR1 is MDHEN and CDR2 SYDVKM. CDR3 region: CASSSPWTGNHEQYF. CDR3 in DNA: TGTGCCAGCAGTTCCCCTTGGACAGGGAACCACGAGCAGTACTTC.

V and J are TRBV28 and TRBJ2-7; no firm D call. CDR3 size: 12 residues. Between the trimmed V and J ends, which lost 5 bases and 3 bases, there was a span of 8 bases. Germline V gene lookup returns CDR1 MDHEN and CDR2 SYDVKM. The CDR3 DNA sequence: TGTGCCAGCAGTCCAGCACGCTACGAGCAGTACTTC. It encodes CASSPARYEQYF.

This clone was found once. The chain is built from TRBV7-9 and TRBJ2-7; D may match TRBD1 or TRBD2 (6 bases each). This CDR3 is 19 amino acids long. Trimming shortened V by 4 bases and J by 4 bases, and 29 bases separated the two germline ends. Germline values: CDR1 SEHNR, CDR2 FQNEAQ (reference sequence). CDR3 amino acids: CASSSSEGGSGPWGYEQYF. The DNA for the CDR3 is TGTGCCAGCAGCTCCTCCGAAGGGGGTAGCGGCCCTTGGGGATACGAGCAGTACTTC.

The chain uses TRBV28 and TRBJ1-4; a weak D match, TRBD1 (5 bases). V lost 4 bases and J lost 4, with 7 bases in between. Germline-derived CDR1 and CDR2 are MDHEN and SYDVKM. The CDR3 length is 13 residues. The CDR3 sequence: CASSSGLNEKLFF. The CDR3 DNA reads as TGTGCCAGCAGTTCGGGACTTAATGAAAAACTGTTTTTT.

The rearrangement uses TRBV14 and TRBJ2-2; 13 positions match TRBD2. CDR3 length: 17 amino acids. Germline assignment: CDR1 SGHDN and CDR2 FVKESK. V dropped 5 bases and J dropped 1; count of bases not matched to a gene: 4. The CDR3 loop is CASSTRTSGRNTGELFF. The CDR3, as DNA: TGTGCCAGCAGCACCCGGACTAGCGGGAGGAACACCGGGGAGCTGTTTTTT.

The V call is TRBV6-5, the J call TRBJ1-6; D call uncertain. In germline, CDR1 is MNHEY, CDR2 SVGAGI. V shed 0 bases and J shed 9 bases, with 12 bases lying between them. The CDR3 consists of 15 residues. As DNA, the CDR3 is TGTGCCAGCAGTTACTCGTCAGGAGTCAGTTCACCCCTCCACTTT. Translating gives CASSYSSGVSSPLHF.

The chain links TRBV7-2 to TRBJ2-2; TRBD1 matches at 7 bases. After removal of 5 bases from V and 1 base from J, the junction contained 7 bases not matched to a gene. The germline CDR1 and CDR2 sequences are SGHTA and FQGNSA. This CDR3 region has 16 residues. CDR3: CASSLRTGMNTGELFF. The CDR3 DNA sequence: TGTGCCAGCAGCCTACGGACAGGAATGAACACCGGGGAGCTGTTTTTT.

The V gene is TRBV9, the J gene TRBJ2-6; unclear D gene. The CDR3 is made up of 11 amino acids. Germline V gene lookup returns CDR1 SGDLS and CDR2 YYNGEE. Trimming took off 1 base at V and 11 bases at J, with 4 bases between the two ends. The CDR3 is CASSVRDVLTF. The CDR3 bases are TGTGCCAGCAGCGTACGAGACGTCCTGACTTTC.

This clone was seen only once. The chain recombines TRBV5-4 with TRBJ2-7, with 10 nucleotides matching TRBD2. The CDR3 runs 15 residues. Per germline, CDR1 SGHNT and CDR2 YYREEE (reference sequence). Losses at the gene ends were 4 bases for V and 2 bases for J; bases not matched to a gene: 6. The CDR3 coding sequence is TGTGCCAGCAGCGACAGGACTAGCGGCACCTACGAGCAGTACTTC. It encodes CASSDRTSGTYEQYF.

The chain joins TRBV5-1 to TRBJ2-4; 9 nucleotides match TRBD2. This CDR3 has 15 residues. V lost 1 base to trimming and J lost 8 bases; unmatched junction nucleotides: 7. CDR1 and CDR2 from the germline V gene are SGHRS and YFSETQ. The DNA for the CDR3 is TGCGCCAGCAGCTTGCTGGGCGGGAGGGCCGACATTCAGTACTTC. Protein sequence: CASSLLGGRADIQYF. The variable domain in full, with the rest retrieved from reference TRBV5-1 and TRBJ2-4, is KAGVTQTPRYLIKTRGQQVTLSCSPISGHRSVSWYQQTPGQGLQFLFEYFSETQRNKGNFPGRFSGRQFSNSRSEMNVSTLELGDSALYLCASSLLGGRADIQYFGAGTRLSVL.

CDR3: CASSLDSSFSFGSPLHF. In DNA form, the CDR3 reads TGTGCCAGCAGCTTGGACTCAAGTTTCAGCTTCGGTTCACCCCTCCACTTT. This rearrangement joins TRBV5-4 to TRBJ1-6; D is ambiguous. Trimming shortened V by 0 bases and J by 9 bases, and 19 bases separated the two germline ends. This CDR3 has 17 amino acids. The germline V gene has CDR1 SGHNT and CDR2 YYREEE (reference sequence).

The chain combines TRBV30 with TRBJ1-6; 7 nucleotides match TRBD1. J lost 4 bases, V lost 2 bases, and 5 bases had no gene match. Germline values: CDR1 GTSNPN, CDR2 SVGIG (reference sequence). CDR3 length: 15 amino acids. The CDR3 loop reads CAWSSGQAYNSPLHF. The CDR3 bases are TGTGCCTGGAGTTCCGGACAGGCTTATAATTCACCCCTCCACTTT.

J is TRBJ1-5 and V is TRBV28; 8 bases line up with TRBD1. Germline CDR1 reads MDHEN; CDR2 reads SYDVKM. V was pared by 2 bases and J by 6 bases, with 6 bases of the junction left unmatched. There are 15 residues in the CDR3. CDR3 sequence reads: CASSLVQGAIQPQHF. The CDR3 DNA is TGTGCCAGCAGTTTAGTCCAGGGGGCTATTCAGCCCCAGCATTTT.

This chain links TRBV7-9 with TRBJ2-2; D is possibly TRBD2 (6 bases). This CDR3 has 14 residues. Per germline, CDR1 SEHNR and CDR2 FQNEAQ (reference sequence). V lost 7 bases, J lost 5 bases, and 14 bases lay in between. DNA for the CDR3: TGTGCCAGCAACCGCGGGGTGGAAACCGGGGAGCTGTTTTTT. Translation gives CASNRGVETGELFF.

Details on this clone: Other nucleotide sequences in the sample specify the same CDR3. The genes are TRBV19 and TRBJ2-7, with TRBD1 matching over 11 bases. The trim removed 6 bases at V and 4 bases at J, leaving 5 bases unmatched. This CDR3 has 14 residues. Germline values: CDR1 LNHDA, CDR2 SQIVND (reference sequence). In DNA, the CDR3 is TGTGCCAGTAGCCCCGGACAGGGGGCTTACGAGCAGTACTTC. This codes for CASSPGQGAYEQYF.

This CDR3 reads CASSLGGYEQFF. CDR3 bases: TGCGCCAGCAGCTTGGGGGGATATGAGCAGTTCTTC. The chain has TRBV5-1 and TRBJ2-1; D is uncertain. Germline CDR1 reads SGHRS; CDR2 reads YFSETQ. V was trimmed by 0 bases and J by 8 bases, leaving 6 bases between them. The CDR3 spans 12 residues.

This clone occurred once. V gene TRBV5-1 combines with J gene TRBJ2-7, with 9 bases lining up with TRBD1. The CDR3 totals 14 residues. Trimming took 4 bases from V and 1 from J; bases not matched to a gene: 3. Germline V gene lookup returns CDR1 SGHRS and CDR2 YFSETQ. In nucleotides, the CDR3 is TGCGCCAGCAGCGTGACAGGGGGATCCTACGAGCAGTACTTC. Translating it yields CASSVTGGSYEQYF.

V is TRBV29-1 and J is TRBJ1-1; D is unresolved. Germline assignment: CDR1 SQVTM and CDR2 ANQGSEA. V lost 2 bases and J lost 4, with 11 bases in between. The CDR3 has 13 residues. The DNA for the CDR3 is TGCAGCGTTGAAACAGTTGTGGGCACTGAAGCTTTCTTT. It is translated as CSVETVVGTEAFF.

This clone was observed a handful of times. The CDR3 loop is CSAFKEKLFF. The CDR3 DNA reads TGCAGTGCCTTTAAGGAAAAACTGTTTTTT. V usage is TRBV20-1 and J usage is TRBJ1-4; no clear D gene. Trimming took off 6 bases at V and 8 bases at J, with 7 bases between the two ends. The germline V gene encodes CDR1 DFQATT and CDR2 SNEGSKA (reference sequence). There are 10 residues in the CDR3.

V is TRBV2 and J is TRBJ1-5; TRBD1 might be the D (5 bases). The CDR3 has 14 amino acids. Germline V gene sequence: CDR1 SNHLY, CDR2 FYNNEI. V was trimmed by 7 bases and J by 6 bases, leaving 16 bases between them. CDR3 region: CASIGSAGSQPQHF. The CDR3 region has the DNA TGTGCCAGCATCGGAAGTGCAGGGTCTCAGCCCCAGCATTTT.

This clone was observed a handful of times. The chain carries TRBV27 and TRBJ2-3, with D perhaps given as TRBD1 or TRBD2 (5 bases each). V shed 0 bases and J shed 7 bases, with 8 bases lying between them. The length of the CDR3 is 13 residues. Germline V CDR1 and CDR2: MNHEY, SMNVEV (reference sequence). The CDR3 bases are TGTGCCAGCAGTTTATCAGGGACGTATACGCAGTATTTT. Translation: CASSLSGTYTQYF.

This chain connects TRBV12-3 or TRBV12-4 to TRBJ1-5; D ambiguous. The CDR3 is 13 residues long. Between the trimmed V and J ends, which lost 8 bases and 7 bases, there was a span of 15 bases. The CDR3 DNA follows: TGTGCCAGCCTGGGATGGGTAGGGCAGCCCCAGCATTTT. It encodes CASLGWVGQPQHF.